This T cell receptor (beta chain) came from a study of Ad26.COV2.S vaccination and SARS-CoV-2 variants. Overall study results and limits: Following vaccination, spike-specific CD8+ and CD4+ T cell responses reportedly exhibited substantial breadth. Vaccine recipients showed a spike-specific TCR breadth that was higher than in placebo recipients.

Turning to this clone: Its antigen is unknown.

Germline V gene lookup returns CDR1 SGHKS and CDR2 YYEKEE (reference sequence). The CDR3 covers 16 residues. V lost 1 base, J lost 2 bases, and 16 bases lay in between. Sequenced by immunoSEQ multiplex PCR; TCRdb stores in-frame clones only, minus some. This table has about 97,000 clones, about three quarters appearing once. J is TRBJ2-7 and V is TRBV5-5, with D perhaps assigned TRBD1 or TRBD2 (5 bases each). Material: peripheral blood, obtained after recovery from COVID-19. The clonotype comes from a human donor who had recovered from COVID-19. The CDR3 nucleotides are TGTGCCAGCAGCTTGTCTGGGGACCCCGGCACCTACGAGCAGTACTTC. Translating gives CASSLSGDPGTYEQYF.